A selection of T cell receptor beta chains follows, all from one sample in a study of vaccination and CD4 T cells after COVID-19. TCRdb processed the PCR reads anew with MiXCR; each CDR3 protein has one entry. The data contain 25,000 to 30,000 distinct CDR3 sequences, around 50% of them seen just once; the ten biggest clones take up around 5.9%. Sequencing was performed on CD4+ T cells from blood, taken about 7 months after SARS-CoV-2 vaccination. Receptors originate from a human donor who had recovered from COVID-19. Both conserved end residues are part of each CDR3. The D gene is left open where the match is weak. Clone size is not always given. Where it is, it says once, few, many or a class for expanded clones.

size	V	J	D	CDR3	DNA
few	TRBV19	TRBJ1-1	NA	CASRNRERAVEAFF	TGTGCCAGTAGAAACAGGGAGAGGGCCGTCGAAGCTTTCTTT
NA	TRBV15	TRBJ2-7	NA	CATSRGETTSSYEQYF	TGTGCCACCAGCAGAGGTGAAACAACCTCCTCTTACGAGCAGTACTTC
NA	TRBV7-8	TRBJ1-5	NA	CASSLGKQPQHF	TGTGCCAGCAGCTTAGGAAAACAGCCCCAGCATTTT
NA	TRBV20-1	TRBJ2-3	NA	CSASLGSTDTQYF	TGCAGTGCTAGTTTAGGATCCACAGATACGCAGTATTTT
NA	TRBV5-1	TRBJ1-6	NA	CASSWGGDNSPLHF	TGCGCCAGCAGCTGGGGGGGAGATAATTCACCCCTCCACTTT
NA	TRBV7-9	TRBJ2-1	TRBD1	CASSHTGEIHNEQFF	TGTGCCAGCAGCCATACAGGGGAGATCCACAATGAGCAGTTCTTC
NA	TRBV6-1	TRBJ1-1	NA	CASSPPQGRGNTEAFF	TGTGCCAGCAGCCCTCCTCAGGGGCGGGGGAACACTGAAGCTTTCTTT
NA	TRBV20-1	TRBJ2-3	NA	CSARAHYTQYF	TGCAGTGCTAGAGCCCACTATACGCAGTATTTT
few	TRBV6-1	TRBJ2-5	NA	CASSEYRGSQETQYF	TGTGCCAGCAGTGAATATAGGGGGTCCCAAGAGACCCAGTACTTC
NA	TRBV27	TRBJ1-5	TRBD1	CASSTSGGRGIQPQHF	TGTGCCAGCAGTACCTCAGGGGGAAGGGGAATTCAGCCCCAGCATTTT
NA	TRBV7-3	TRBJ2-1	NA	CASSLTGSVGEQFF	TGTGCCAGCAGCTTAACTGGTTCCGTCGGGGAGCAGTTCTTC
few	TRBV15	TRBJ1-2	NA	CATSRDLGDYGYTF	TGTGCCACCAGCAGAGATTTGGGTGACTATGGCTACACCTTC
NA	TRBV28	TRBJ2-3	NA	CASSPSGGARVDTQYF	TGTGCCAGCAGTCCTTCTGGGGGAGCCCGGGTAGATACGCAGTATTTT
few	TRBV15	TRBJ2-1	NA	CATSSSESWNEQFF	TGTGCCACCAGCAGTAGCGAGAGTTGGAATGAGCAGTTCTTC
few	TRBV6-4	TRBJ2-7	NA	CASSEEADSYEQYF	TGTGCCAGCAGTGAGGAGGCTGACTCCTACGAGCAGTACTTC
few	TRBV20-1	TRBJ1-6	NA	CSAPDSLNSPLHF	TGCAGTGCCCCGGACAGTCTAAATTCACCCCTCCACTTT
NA	TRBV20-1	TRBJ2-7	NA	CSARVPASYEQYF	TGCAGTGCTAGAGTACCGGCATCCTACGAGCAGTACTTC
NA	TRBV25-1	TRBJ2-1	NA	CASSAPGPLSLDEQFF	TGTGCCAGCAGTGCCCCCGGGCCCCTAAGCCTCGATGAGCAGTTCTTC
few	TRBV21-1	TRBJ2-5	NA	CANHQGAGDGVQETQYF	TGTGCCAACCACCAGGGGGCGGGAGATGGGGTACAAGAGACCCAGTACTTC
NA	TRBV25-1	TRBJ2-5	NA	CASSDPRGGETQYF	TGTGCCAGCAGTGACCCAAGGGGGGGGGAGACCCAGTACTTC
NA	TRBV27	TRBJ2-1	NA	CASSFVPSSYNEQFF	TGTGCCAGCAGTTTTGTGCCCAGCTCCTACAATGAGCAGTTCTTC
NA	TRBV7-3	TRBJ2-5	TRBD2	CASSLKVRSSGSKSQETQYF	TGTGCCAGCAGCTTAAAGGTAAGGTCTAGCGGGAGTAAGTCCCAAGAGACCCAGTACTTC
few	TRBV7-9	TRBJ2-3	NA	CASSSDPDTQYF	TGTGCCAGCAGCTCGGACCCTGATACGCAGTATTTT
NA	TRBV7-9	TRBJ1-2	NA	CASSANEGNYGYTF	TGTGCCAGCAGCGCAAACGAAGGAAACTATGGCTACACCTTC
NA	TRBV7-3	TRBJ2-2	NA	CASSLGGSGELFF	TGTGCCAGCAGCTTAGGGGGGTCCGGGGAGCTGTTTTTT
NA	TRBV20-1	TRBJ2-1	NA	CSASSFGRSSYNEQFF	TGCAGTGCTAGTTCGTTTGGCAGAAGCTCCTACAATGAGCAGTTCTTC
NA	TRBV28	TRBJ2-5	NA	CASSARTGTQYF	TGTGCCAGCAGTGCCCGGACTGGGACCCAGTACTTC
NA	TRBV7-8	TRBJ2-7	TRBD2	CASSPVRLAATYEQYF	TGTGCCAGCAGCCCCGTCAGACTAGCGGCGACCTACGAGCAGTACTTC
few	TRBV4-1	TRBJ2-3	TRBD2	CASSHSGLADPTDTQYF	TGCGCCAGCAGCCACTCGGGCCTAGCGGACCCCACAGATACGCAGTATTTT
NA	TRBV24-1	TRBJ1-2	TRBD1	CATSDPGQGKYGYTF	TGTGCCACCAGTGATCCGGGACAGGGGAAGTATGGCTACACCTTC
NA	TRBV20-1	TRBJ2-3	TRBD1	CTPGQGADTQYF	TGCACACCGGGACAGGGAGCAGATACGCAGTATTTT
NA	TRBV4-1	TRBJ2-5	NA	CASSPSGGGGTQYF	TGCGCCAGCAGCCCATCTGGCGGAGGGGGGACCCAGTACTTC
few	TRBV7-2	TRBJ1-1	NA	CASSLATGRRTEAFF	TGTGCCAGCAGCTTAGCTACAGGGCGTAGGACTGAAGCTTTCTTT
NA	TRBV7-2	TRBJ2-7	NA	CASSLGWRSPYEQYF	TGTGCCAGCAGCTTAGGTTGGAGAAGCCCCTACGAGCAGTACTTC
NA	TRBV20-1	TRBJ1-4	NA	CSARQGLEKLFF	TGCAGTGCTAGACAGGGGCTCGAAAAACTGTTTTTT
few	TRBV4-3	TRBJ1-1	NA	CASSQEAKSEAFF	TGCGCCAGCAGCCAAGAAGCGAAAAGTGAAGCTTTCTTT
NA	TRBV10-3	TRBJ2-3	TRBD1	CAISGGQGGRDTQYF	TGTGCCATCAGTGGCGGACAGGGGGGGAGAGATACGCAGTATTTT